These 20 T cell receptor beta chains were sequenced from one sample in a study of T cell repertoires in cytomegalovirus infection. TCRdb reprocessed the reads via MiXCR and lists one record per CDR3 protein. This sample has approximately 500,000 distinct CDR3 sequences, with over 9% found just once. Sequenced: PBMCs. These receptors originate from a human donor in good health (CMV status not recorded). Some clones in this sample may be carry-over from other donors' samples.

This clonotype was counted only a few times. The chain links TRBV7-9 to TRBJ1-5, with D possibly TRBD1 on 5 matching bases. CDR3 length: 14 amino acids. CDR1 and CDR2 from the germline V gene are SEHNR and FQNEAQ (reference sequence). The V end lost 5 bases, the J end lost 3 bases, and 11 bases lay between the germline ends. In nucleotides, the CDR3 is TGTGCCAGCAGCAAAGGGGCCTACAATCAGCCCCAGCATTTT. It specifies CASSKGAYNQPQHF.

Regarding this clonotype: A much larger clonotype is one base distant, so this may be a read error. V is TRBV20-1 and J is TRBJ1-1; D possibly corresponds to TRBD1 (5 bases). V lost 2 bases, J lost 1 base, and 11 bases lay in between. There are 14 residues in the CDR3. CDR1 DFQATT and CDR2 SNEGSKA come from the germline V gene (reference sequence). CDR3 nucleotide sequence: TGCAGTGCTAGATCGGGGCTGGGGAACACTGAAGCTTTCTTT. It is translated as CSARSGLGNTEAFF.

This clonotype was detected only a few times. This chain uses TRBV5-6 with TRBJ2-2, with D possibly matching TRBD2 (6 bases). V shed 0 bases and J shed 7 bases, with 7 bases lying between them. Germline V gene sequence: CDR1 SGHDT, CDR2 YYEEEE. This CDR3 contains 13 residues. The CDR3, as DNA: TGTGCCAGCAGCTTGGGCGGGATCGGGGAGCTGTTTTTT. It translates to CASSLGGIGELFF.

V is TRBV20-1 and J is TRBJ2-7, with D perhaps TRBD1 (5 bases). Germline CDR1 reads DFQATT; CDR2 reads SNEGSKA (reference sequence). The germline V and J ends were trimmed by 4 bases and 4 bases, with 20 bases remaining between them. This CDR3 region has 15 residues. The CDR3 bases are TGCAGTGCTACCCCCAGGGATCCCCATTCTTACGAGCAGTACTTC. Its translation is CSATPRDPHSYEQYF.

This clonotype was counted at least ten times. This chain joins TRBV11-3 and TRBJ1-1; D gene ambiguous. The V gene lost 2 bases and the J gene lost 1 base, with 14 bases spanning the gap. The CDR3 runs 16 residues. CDR1 and CDR2 from the germline V gene are SGHNT and YENEEA. CDR3 region: CASSLLERWPNTEAFF. CDR3 DNA sequence: TGTGCCAGCAGCTTATTGGAACGTTGGCCGAACACTGAAGCTTTCTTT.

This clonotype was recorded at least ten times. For the CDR3, the DNA is TGTGCCAGCACCACCCCCACAGATACGCAGTATTTT. As protein: CASTTPTDTQYF. V is TRBV13 and J is TRBJ2-3; D call uncertain. Between the trimmed V and J ends, which lost 7 bases and 2 bases, there was a span of 7 bases. This CDR3 is 12 amino acids long. Per the germline V gene, CDR1 is PRHDT and CDR2 is FYEKMQ (reference sequence).

This clonotype was recorded at least ten times. The chain couples TRBV5-4 to TRBJ2-6, with D possibly matching TRBD1 (6 bases). Germline lookup yields CDR1 SGHNT and CDR2 YYREEE (reference sequence). V was cut by 6 bases and J by 2 bases, with 12 bases left in between. The CDR3 extends over 15 amino acids. CDR3 residues: CASTPGEAGANVLTF. CDR3 coding DNA: TGTGCCAGCACCCCAGGGGAAGCTGGGGCCAACGTCCTGACTTTC.

This clonotype came up many times. The V call is TRBV7-8, the J call TRBJ1-2, with D tentatively TRBD1 (5 bases). Trimming removed 6 bases at V and 4 bases at J, with 12 bases between. This CDR3 region has 13 residues. CDR1 and CDR2 (germline): SGHVS, FQNEAQ. The CDR3 sequence: CASSLRTGYGYTF. The CDR3 DNA sequence: TGTGCCAGCAGTCTACGAACAGGCTATGGCTACACCTTC.

A few counts support this clonotype. CDR3 DNA sequence: TGCAGTGCTAGGTGGACAACCTCTGGGGCCAACGTCCTGACTTTC. Protein product: CSARWTTSGANVLTF. V is TRBV20-1 and J is TRBJ2-6; D is perhaps TRBD1 (5 bases). The CDR3 extends over 15 amino acids. V was pared by 3 bases and J by 0 bases, with 9 bases between. CDR1 and CDR2 (germline): DFQATT, SNEGSKA (reference sequence).

This clonotype was recorded at least ten times. The chain uses TRBV28 and TRBJ2-5; 9 bases align to TRBD1. Germline loops: CDR1 MDHEN, CDR2 SYDVKM. The CDR3 totals 16 residues. After removal of 3 bases from V and 4 bases from J, the junction contained 9 bases not matched to a gene. This CDR3 is CASSFIARDRVETQYF. In nucleotides, the CDR3 is TGTGCCAGCAGTTTTATAGCCCGGGACAGGGTAGAGACCCAGTACTTC.

The chain couples TRBV2 to TRBJ1-6; TRBD1 might be the D (6 bases). V lost 11 bases, J lost 12 bases, and 20 bases lay in between. CDR3 length: 13 amino acids. CDR1 and CDR2 (germline): SNHLY, FYNNEI. CDR3 nucleotides: TGTGCCGAACCCTGGGGGCCTGTAAAACCCCTCCACTTT. Protein: CAEPWGPVKPLHF.

This clonotype was recorded many times. This chain joins TRBV28 and TRBJ2-2, with D hard to call. Germline loops: CDR1 MDHEN, CDR2 SYDVKM. V lost 4 bases and J 3 bases, leaving 6 bases between the germline ends. This CDR3 is 13 amino acids long. CDR3 in DNA: TGTGCCAGCAGTTGGGGTTACACCGGGGAGCTGTTTTTT. Its translation: CASSWGYTGELFF.

This clonotype was observed at least ten times. The V call is TRBV7-9, the J call TRBJ2-5; no firm D call. Germline V lookup: CDR1 SEHNR, CDR2 FQNEAQ (reference sequence). V lost 0 bases and J 2 bases, leaving 10 bases between the germline ends. There are 15 residues in the CDR3. This CDR3 is CASSLAFGRQETQYF. The CDR3 DNA reads as TGTGCCAGCAGCTTAGCCTTCGGGCGGCAAGAGACCCAGTACTTC. The full variable domain, with the rest looked up from reference TRBV7-9 and TRBJ2-5, is DTGVSQNPRHKITKRGQNVTFRCDPISEHNRLYWYRQTLGQGPEFLTYFQNEAQLEKSRLLSDRFSAERPKGSFSTLEIQRTEQGDSAMYLCASSLAFGRQETQYFGPGTRLLVL.

The rearrangement joins TRBV7-2 to TRBJ2-3; D unclear. With 5 bases removed from V and 2 bases from J, the gap between germline ends came to 8 bases. The germline CDR1 and CDR2 sequences are SGHTA and FQGNSA. There are 13 residues in the CDR3. In nucleotides, the CDR3 is TGTGCCAGCAGCGTTCAATACACAGATACGCAGTATTTT. Protein product: CASSVQYTDTQYF.

The chain has TRBV5-4 and TRBJ1-6; D might be TRBD1 (6 bases). Trimming left V 0 bases short and J 9 bases short, with 13 bases between. CDR3 size: 15 residues. CDR1 is SGHNT, CDR2 YYREEE, per germline (reference sequence). In DNA, the CDR3 is TGTGCCAGCAGCTTGGAGGGGGGCATAGGTTCACCCCTCCACTTT. It translates to CASSLEGGIGSPLHF. The variable domain in full, completed from reference TRBV5-4 and TRBJ1-6, reads ETGVTQSPTHLIKTRGQQVTLRCSSQSGHNTVSWYQQALGQGPQFIFQYYREEENGRGNFPPRFSGLQFPNYSSELNVNALELDDSALYLCASSLEGGIGSPLHFGNGTRLTVT.

This clonotype was detected many times. One end of the junction varies from germline; a read error may be responsible. The chain uses TRBV6-6 and TRBJ2-2; 7 positions agree with TRBD1. The CDR3 extends over 15 amino acids. CDR1 is MNHNY, CDR2 SVGAGI, per germline (reference sequence). CDR3 residues: CASGYGTANTGELFF. As DNA, the CDR3 is TGTGCCAGCGGTTACGGGACAGCAAACACCGGGGAGCTGTTTTTT.

This clonotype was found a few times. The genes are TRBV2 and TRBJ2-2; D not resolved. The CDR3 consists of 11 residues. The germline V gene encodes CDR1 SNHLY and CDR2 FYNNEI. V gave up 8 bases and J gave up 4 bases, with 5 bases separating them. DNA for the CDR3: TGTGCCAGCGAAGGCACCGGGGAGCTGTTTTTT. This codes for CASEGTGELFF.

This clonotype occurred many times. The chain carries TRBV6-5 and TRBJ2-1, with 7 positions matching TRBD1. J was trimmed by 0 bases and V by 5 bases; bases with no gene match: 4. Germline lookup yields CDR1 MNHEY and CDR2 SVGAGI. CDR3 length: 15 amino acids. In DNA, the CDR3 is TGTGCCAGCAGTAAATACAGGGGCTCCTACAATGAGCAGTTCTTC. Translation gives CASSKYRGSYNEQFF.

J is TRBJ2-1 and V is TRBV28, with 12 nucleotides matching TRBD2. CDR3 length: 17 amino acids. In germline, CDR1 is MDHEN, CDR2 SYDVKM. V gave up 5 bases and J gave up 4 bases; unmatched junction bases: 9. CDR3 sequence (DNA): TGTGCCAGCAGTCCACTTACCCTAGCGGGAGGGTACAATGAGCAGTTCTTC. Encoded protein: CASSPLTLAGGYNEQFF.

CDR3 bases: TGTGCCACCAGCACAGGGACTAGCGGGTACCAAGAGACCCAGTACTTC. Translating it yields CATSTGTSGYQETQYF. This chain links TRBV15 with TRBJ2-5; 12 nucleotides line up with TRBD2. CDR3 length: 16 residues. J was trimmed by 0 bases and V by 4 bases; bases with no gene match: 3. Germline V gene data show CDR1 as LNHNV and CDR2 as YYDKDF (reference sequence).